This TCR beta chain is from a study of identical twins (dated by TCRdb to between 2015 and 2016). Looking at the study overall: To test whether fetal clonotypes persist, the study used deep sequencing on TCR alpha and beta repertoires from monozygotic twins, unrelated adults of various ages, and cord blood. To rule out contamination, the twin experiments were replicated at different times with different library preparation protocols. What the research found in general, with its limitations: Because the same donors could not be followed over many years, the conclusions relied on cross-sectional statistical analysis. A weaker excess of twin sharing was found in beta out-of-frame sequences because the signal-to-noise ratio was lowered by fewer shared sequences. Recombination models systematically underestimated out-of-frame TCR alpha sharing in monozygotic twins but agreed with sharing between unrelated individuals. Compared with coincidental sharing between unrelated individuals, an excess of low generation-probability sequences was observed among out-of-frame TCR alpha sequences shared between twins. Abundant cord blood beta clonotypes carried fewer insertions; young adult naive repertoires showed a weaker similar trend, while memory repertoires showed none. Invariant T cells such as MAIT and iNKT could partly confound zero-insertion analyses, although diverse VJ usage argued against such confounding for most clonotypes.

On this clonotype itself: The clone's antigen remains unknown. No quality values exist for individual bases; no much larger clone is one base distant.

All donors were healthy Caucasians. The twin cohort comprised three pairs of female monozygotic twins, all aged about 18 to 29 years. CD4+ and CD8+ T cell populations were isolated with positive isolation kits from Invitrogen. The CDR3 measures 16 amino acids from cysteine to phenylalanine. The DNA shown is the 48-base CDR3, in frame from base 1. V is pruned by 3 bases and J by 4 bases, leaving 6 bases of the junction without a gene match. Library preparation used 5' RACE. The sequencing machine was an Illumina HiSeq 2000. A universal primer binding site was added through template switching, and the final cDNA carried a unique molecular identifier so that TCR cDNA molecules could be counted accurately. First-strand cDNA for TCR alpha and beta chains was synthesized from specific primers in the conserved constant-segment region. To control for contamination, every cDNA library was double barcoded, receiving both a SMART-Mk sample barcode and Illumina barcodes. TruSeq adapter sequences and Illumina sample barcodes were added in two successive PCR steps. The TCR alpha and beta cDNA libraries were sequenced on the Illumina HiSeq platform using custom primers. On the authors' methods: MiGEC processed the raw reads to extract unique molecular identifiers, while MiXCR was used to determine the CDR3 positions. Recombination models were inferred per individual with the repgenHMM and IGoR tools using an EM algorithm. The tcR package in R was used for shared clonotype analysis, with sharing normalized by the product of cloneset sizes. To study raw recombination without the effects of thymic and clonal selection, out-of-frame nonproductive sequences were analyzed. TCRdb reprocessed the public reads (quality trimming at Q25 with fastp, clone calling with MiXCR) and kept in-frame beta chains. Identical CDR3 protein sequences are pooled into one entry, listed with their most common genes and DNA. The V and J calls come from TCRdb's annotation, not from the publication. For this sample there are 200,000 to 300,000 distinct CDR3 sequences; approximately 8% appear just once. Together, the top ten hold under 6.5% of the sample.

These sequences were also reported in another study, on yellow fever vaccine responses in identical twins. The second investigation adds: The T cell response to vaccination in identical twins was reported by the authors to appear partly convergent and partly personalized. In the study, vaccine-responding T cell clones were precisely tracked in identical twins.

This sequence was found in a woman aged 18-29 years in good health. Input material: CD8+ T cells sorted from blood. The sequence joins TRBV12-3 or TRBV12-4 to TRBJ2-1; the central 10 bases match TRBD2. The DNA reads TGTGCCAGCAGTTTCGGGCTAGCGGGAGAGTACAATGAGCAGTTCTTC. This is translated as CASSFGLAGEYNEQFF.